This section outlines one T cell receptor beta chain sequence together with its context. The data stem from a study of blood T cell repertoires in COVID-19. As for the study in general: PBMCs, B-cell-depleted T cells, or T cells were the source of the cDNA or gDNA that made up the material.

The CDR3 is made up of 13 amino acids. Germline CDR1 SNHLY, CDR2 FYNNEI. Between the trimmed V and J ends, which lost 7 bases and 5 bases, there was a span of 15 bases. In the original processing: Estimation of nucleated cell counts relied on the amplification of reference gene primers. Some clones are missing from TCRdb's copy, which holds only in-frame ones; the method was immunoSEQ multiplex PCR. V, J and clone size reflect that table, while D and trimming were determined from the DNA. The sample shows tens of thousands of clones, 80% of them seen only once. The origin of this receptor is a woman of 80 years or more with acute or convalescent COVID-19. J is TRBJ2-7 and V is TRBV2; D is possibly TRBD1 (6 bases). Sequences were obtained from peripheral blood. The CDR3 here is CASKLEQGNEQYF. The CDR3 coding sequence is TGTGCCAGCAAGCTCGAACAGGGTAACGAGCAGTACTTC.